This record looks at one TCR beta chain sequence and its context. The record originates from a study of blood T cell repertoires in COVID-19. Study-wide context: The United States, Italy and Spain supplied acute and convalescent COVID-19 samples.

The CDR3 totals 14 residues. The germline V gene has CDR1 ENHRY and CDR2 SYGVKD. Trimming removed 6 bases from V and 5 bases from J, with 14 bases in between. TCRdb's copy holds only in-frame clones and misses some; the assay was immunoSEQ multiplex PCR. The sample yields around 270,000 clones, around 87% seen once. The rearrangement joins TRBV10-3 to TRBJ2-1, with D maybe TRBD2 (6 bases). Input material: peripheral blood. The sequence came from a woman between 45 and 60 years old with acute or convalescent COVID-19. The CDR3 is CAISLSGSNNEQFF. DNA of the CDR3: TGTGCCATCAGCCTCAGCGGGTCTAACAATGAGCAGTTCTTC.